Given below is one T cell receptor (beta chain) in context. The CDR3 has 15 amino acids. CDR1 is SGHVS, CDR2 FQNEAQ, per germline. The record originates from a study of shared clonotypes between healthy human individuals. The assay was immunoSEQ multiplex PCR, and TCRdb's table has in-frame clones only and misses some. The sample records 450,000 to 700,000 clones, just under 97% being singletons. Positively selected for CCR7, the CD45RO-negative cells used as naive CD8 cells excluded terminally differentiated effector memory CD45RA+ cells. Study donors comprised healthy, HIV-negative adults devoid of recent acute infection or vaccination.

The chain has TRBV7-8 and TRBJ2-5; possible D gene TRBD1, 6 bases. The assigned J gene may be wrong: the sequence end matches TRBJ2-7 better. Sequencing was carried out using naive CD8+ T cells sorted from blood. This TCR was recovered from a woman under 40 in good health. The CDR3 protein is CASSSYRALHYEQYF. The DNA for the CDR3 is TGTGCCAGCAGCTCATACAGGGCCCTACACTACGAGCAGTACTTC.